The 23 T cell receptor beta chains reported below all come from one sample, sequenced in a study of T cells of healthy individuals. MiXCR, applied by TCRdb to the 5' RACE reads, yields one record per CDR3 protein. The sample has about 96,000 distinct CDR3 sequences; roughly a sixth are singletons. These receptors were taken from a human donor in good health.

V and J are TRBV6-2 or TRBV6-3 and TRBJ2-5; D possibly corresponds to TRBD1 (5 bases). The CDR3 has 17 residues. V was clipped by 0 bases and J by 5 bases, with 19 bases between them. Germline CDR1 and CDR2: MNHEY and SVGEGT. The CDR3 reads CASSYSTAAVSLETQYF. CDR3 coding DNA: TGTGCCAGCAGTTACTCGACAGCCGCGGTTTCATTGGAGACCCAGTACTTC.

The table lists this clonotype with many counts. The rearrangement links TRBV18 to TRBJ1-1; no clear D gene. The CDR3 extends over 13 amino acids. V was pared by 0 bases and J by 7 bases, with 9 bases between. The germline CDR1 and CDR2 sequences are KGHSH and LQKENI. This chain's CDR3 is CASSPPGRGEAFF. The CDR3 DNA follows: TGTGCCAGCTCACCACCGGGAAGAGGTGAAGCTTTCTTT.

In this sample, this clonotype turned up a few times. This chain joins TRBV5-5 and TRBJ1-2; the match to TRBD1 covers 9 bases. The ends lost 1 base at V and 0 bases at J; junction bases unmatched: 4. From germline, CDR1 is SGHKS and CDR2 YYEKEE (reference sequence). This CDR3 has 16 residues. The CDR3 here is CASSLTRTGANYGYTF. CDR3 coding DNA: TGTGCCAGCAGCTTGACTCGGACAGGGGCTAACTATGGCTACACCTTC.

This clonotype was seen more than once but under ten times. In DNA form, the CDR3 reads TGTGCCAGCAGCCCTATCATGGCTGGAGTAAGCTCTGGAAACACCATATATTTT. It encodes CASSPIMAGVSSGNTIYF. The chain recombines TRBV3-1 with TRBJ1-3, with no clear D. The CDR3 length is 18 residues. Germline loops: CDR1 LGHDT, CDR2 YNNKEL (reference sequence). V was shortened by 4 bases and J by 0 bases, with 19 bases between the two germline ends.

This clonotype has at least ten counts. CDR3: CASSSDRASEEKLFF. DNA for the CDR3: TGTGCCAGCAGCTCGGACAGGGCCAGTGAGGAAAAACTGTTTTTT. The chain links TRBV12-3 or TRBV12-4 to TRBJ1-4, with TRBD1 matching 8 bases. Unmatched junction bases numbered 11, after V lost 6 bases and J lost 8 bases. The CDR3 runs to 15 residues.

This clonotype was counted between two and nine times. V is TRBV15 and J is TRBJ1-5, with 9 bases lining up with TRBD1. The CDR3 has 16 residues. Per germline, CDR1 LNHNV and CDR2 YYDKDF (reference sequence). J was trimmed by 7 bases and V by 3 bases; bases with no gene match: 10. The chain's CDR3 is CATSRSGQGIYQPQHF. CDR3 DNA sequence: TGTGCCACCAGCAGGTCGGGACAGGGAATATACCAGCCCCAGCATTTT.

This chain connects TRBV5-1 to TRBJ2-7; no clear D gene. With 5 bases removed from V and 6 bases from J, the gap between germline ends came to 12 bases. CDR3 length: 12 amino acids. Germline CDR1 SGHRS, CDR2 YFSETQ. CDR3 protein: CASSYPTGEQYF. The CDR3 bases are TGCGCCAGCAGTTACCCTACGGGCGAGCAGTACTTC. Combining the CDR3 with reference TRBV5-1 and TRBJ2-7 gives the whole variable domain KAGVTQTPRYLIKTRGQQVTLSCSPISGHRSVSWYQQTPGQGLQFLFEYFSETQRNKGNFPGRFSGRQFSNSRSEMNVSTLELGDSALYLCASSYPTGEQYFGPGTRLTVT.

Only a few counts were recorded for this clonotype. The chain has TRBV7-2 and TRBJ1-5; possible D gene TRBD1, 5 bases. V shed 5 bases and J shed 4 bases, with 12 bases lying between them. There are 14 residues in the CDR3. Germline V gives CDR1 SGHTA, CDR2 FQGNSA. CDR3 residues: CASSAGTVNQPQHF. CDR3 nucleotides: TGTGCCAGCAGCGCGGGGACGGTAAATCAGCCCCAGCATTTT.

This clonotype was counted at least ten times. V and J are TRBV6-5 and TRBJ2-7; 7 bases are shared with TRBD1. J gave up 0 bases and V 5 bases, and 4 bases lay outside the gene matches. CDR1 and CDR2 from the germline V gene are MNHEY and SVGAGI. The CDR3 covers 14 residues. CDR3 in DNA: TGTGCCAGCAGTAGGGGGCCTTTCTCCTACGAGCAGTACTTC. Translation gives CASSRGPFSYEQYF.

V is TRBV15 and J is TRBJ2-5; no reliable D call. The CDR3 loop spans 15 amino acids. V gave up 0 bases and J gave up 5 bases, with 13 bases separating them. Germline CDR1 reads LNHNV; CDR2 reads YYDKDF (reference sequence). The CDR3: CATSRDLSIGETQYF. The CDR3 coding sequence is TGTGCCACCAGCAGAGATCTCAGCATCGGCGAGACCCAGTACTTC.

This clonotype has a handful of counts. This chain uses TRBV4-3 with TRBJ1-1; D is unresolved. V lost 0 bases and J 8 bases, leaving 13 bases between the germline ends. Germline assignment: CDR1 LGHNA and CDR2 YSLEER. The CDR3 sequence is 14 residues long. The CDR3 region is CASSQDAFGSEAFF. The CDR3 DNA reads TGCGCCAGCAGCCAAGATGCGTTTGGGTCCGAAGCTTTCTTT.

V gene TRBV6-6 combines with J gene TRBJ1-4; tentatively, D is TRBD1 (6 bases). CDR3 length equals 14 residues. CDR1 and CDR2 (germline): MNHNY, SVGAGI (reference sequence). The V end lost 2 bases, the J end lost 8 bases, and 12 bases lay between the germline ends. The CDR3 DNA follows: TGTGCCAGCAGTTACGCAGGGGAAGGGGAAAAACTGTTTTTT. Its protein is CASSYAGEGEKLFF.

This clonotype was recorded at least ten times. The J gene is TRBJ2-1, the V gene TRBV28; D perhaps matches TRBD2 (7 bases). Germline CDR1 and CDR2: MDHEN and SYDVKM. With 2 bases removed from V and 5 bases from J, the gap between germline ends came to 28 bases. The CDR3 consists of 20 residues. CDR3 region: CASSLVARGRALGVNNEQFF. CDR3 nucleotides: TGTGCCAGCAGTTTAGTCGCTAGGGGGAGGGCCTTAGGGGTCAACAATGAGCAGTTCTTC. Combining the CDR3 with reference TRBV28 and TRBJ2-1 gives the whole variable domain DVKVTQSSRYLVKRTGEKVFLECVQDMDHENMFWYRQDPGLGLRLIYFSYDVKMKEKGDIPEGYSVSREKKERFSLILESASTNQTSMYLCASSLVARGRALGVNNEQFFGPGTRLTVL.

The sample holds a few counts of this clonotype. The DNA for the CDR3 is TGTGCCAGCAGCTTAACTCTGAGCTCCTACAATGAGCAGTTCTTC. Amino acids: CASSLTLSSYNEQFF. This chain joins TRBV11-1 and TRBJ2-1; D call uncertain. V gave up 2 bases and J gave up 0 bases, with 8 bases separating them. Germline V lookup: CDR1 SGHAT, CDR2 FQDESV (reference sequence). The CDR3 sequence is 15 residues long. The variable domain in full, with the rest retrieved from reference TRBV11-1 and TRBJ2-1, is EAEVAQSPRYKITEKSQAVAFWCDPISGHATLYWYRQILGQGPELLVQFQDESVVDDSQLPKDRFSAERLKGVDSTLKIQPAELGDSAMYLCASSLTLSSYNEQFFGPGTRLTVL.

The sample holds a few counts of this clonotype. V usage is TRBV7-2 and J usage is TRBJ1-2; the D gene is possibly TRBD1 (6 bases). This CDR3 contains 15 residues. From germline, CDR1 is SGHTA and CDR2 FQGNSA. V lost 5 bases to trimming and J lost 2 bases, with 15 bases between them. CDR3 region: CASSPTGTKNYGYTF. The CDR3 nucleotides are TGTGCCAGCAGCCCCACCGGGACAAAGAACTATGGCTACACCTTC.

This clonotype has only a few counts. This chain connects TRBV27 to TRBJ1-5; no definite D call. The V gene lost 3 bases and the J gene lost 0 bases, with 6 bases spanning the gap. Germline CDR1 is MNHEY and CDR2 is SMNVEV (reference sequence). This CDR3 contains 14 residues. CDR3: CASSFGNSNQPQHF. CDR3 nucleotides: TGTGCCAGCAGTTTCGGCAATAGCAATCAGCCCCAGCATTTT.

The rearrangement joins TRBV28 to TRBJ2-7; D is possibly TRBD2 (6 bases). The CDR3 has 14 amino acids. Between the trimmed V and J ends, which lost 2 bases and 5 bases, there was a span of 13 bases. Germline values: CDR1 MDHEN, CDR2 SYDVKM. The CDR3 region has the DNA TGTGCCAGCAGTTTAGCGGGGAGTGGGAACGAGCAGTACTTC. This gives the protein CASSLAGSGNEQYF.

The chain combines TRBV19 with TRBJ1-2; D not certain. With 6 bases removed from V and 8 bases from J, the gap between germline ends came to 13 bases. Per the germline V gene, CDR1 is LNHDA and CDR2 is SQIVND (reference sequence). The CDR3 sequence is 12 residues long. Here the CDR3 reads CASRALKSGYTF. The CDR3 DNA reads as TGTGCCAGTAGGGCCTTAAAAAGCGGCTACACCTTC.

This chain connects TRBV19 to TRBJ2-2, with a possible D match to TRBD1 (5 bases). Germline loops: CDR1 LNHDA, CDR2 SQIVND (reference sequence). V lost 3 bases to trimming and J lost 2 bases, with 10 bases between them. There are 15 residues in the CDR3. CDR3 bases: TGTGCCAGTAGTATGGCGACAGTAAACACCGGGGAGCTGTTTTTT. As protein: CASSMATVNTGELFF.

The rearrangement uses TRBV4-2 and TRBJ2-3; a weak D match, TRBD2 (5 bases). With 5 bases removed from V and 6 bases from J, the gap between germline ends came to 12 bases. The length of the CDR3 is 13 residues. The V gene's germline CDR1 is LGHNA and CDR2 YNFKEQ. The CDR3 DNA is TGTGCCAGCAGCACTAGGTTTGGGGATACGCAGTATTTT. Amino acids: CASSTRFGDTQYF.

The chain joins TRBV7-8 to TRBJ1-5, with TRBD1 as a possible D gene (5 bases). The germline V gene encodes CDR1 SGHVS and CDR2 FQNEAQ. CDR3 size: 17 residues. V lost 4 bases and J lost 1, with 17 bases in between. The CDR3 region has the DNA TGTGCCAGCAGCTGGGGCGGGGCGGTAATGAGCAATCAGCCCCAGCATTTT. Translation gives CASSWGGAVMSNQPQHF. The variable domain in full, with the rest retrieved from reference TRBV7-8 and TRBJ1-5, is GAGVSQSPRYKVAKRGQDVALRCDPISGHVSLFWYQQALGQGPEFLTYFQNEAQLDKSGLPSDRFFAERPEGSVSTLKIQRTQQEDSAVYLCASSWGGAVMSNQPQHFGDGTRLSIL.

The chain employs TRBV6-1 and TRBJ1-2; D call uncertain. CDR1 is MNHNS and CDR2 is SASEGT in the germline V gene. This CDR3 contains 14 residues. The V end was cut by 6 bases, the J end by 5 bases, with 16 bases between. In DNA form, the CDR3 reads TGTGCCAGCAGACACCGGGGAGGATCATATGGCTACACCTTC. As protein: CASRHRGGSYGYTF.

This clonotype occurred many times. The chain recombines TRBV28 with TRBJ2-1, with D possibly TRBD2 on 6 matching bases. The germline gives CDR1 MDHEN, CDR2 SYDVKM. The V end was cut by 2 bases, the J end by 10 bases, with 24 bases between. The CDR3 extends over 17 amino acids. This CDR3 is CASSLILRGEGGREQFF. The CDR3 region has the DNA TGTGCCAGCAGTTTAATACTACGGGGAGAGGGAGGCAGGGAGCAGTTCTTC. The variable domain in full, completed from reference TRBV28 and TRBJ2-1, reads DVKVTQSSRYLVKRTGEKVFLECVQDMDHENMFWYRQDPGLGLRLIYFSYDVKMKEKGDIPEGYSVSREKKERFSLILESASTNQTSMYLCASSLILRGEGGREQFFGPGTRLTVL.